Following are 6 T cell receptor beta chains from one sample sequenced in a study of T cells in tumors after PD-1 blockade. The table came from immunoSEQ multiplex PCR; TCRdb's copy has only in-frame clones and leaves some out. The profile shows 55,000 to 70,000 clones, over 75% of them singletons. Here the sequenced sample was PBMCs, taken before anti-PD-1 treatment. These receptors all come from a human donor with basal cell carcinoma.

V usage is TRBV18 and J usage is TRBJ1-4, with D unclear. This CDR3 has 17 residues. Trimming shortened V by 3 bases and J by 4 bases, and 18 bases separated the two germline ends. Germline V gene lookup returns CDR1 KGHSH and CDR2 LQKENI. The CDR3 DNA reads as TGTGCCAGCTCACCCTTTATGGCGGGGTCGGGTAATGAAAAACTGTTTTTT. This gives the protein CASSPFMAGSGNEKLFF. Drawing the rest from reference TRBV18 and TRBJ1-4, the complete variable domain is NAGVMQNPRHLVRRRGQEARLRCSPMKGHSHVYWYRQLPEEGLKFMVYLQKENIIDESGMPKERFSAEFPKEGPSILRIQQVVRGDSAAYFCASSPFMAGSGNEKLFFGSGTQLSVL.

CDR3 in amino acids: CASSLQGAPYNEQFF. The CDR3 DNA reads as TGTGCCAGCAGCCTACAGGGGGCCCCCTACAATGAGCAGTTCTTC. The chain has TRBV7-3 and TRBJ2-1, with 9 bases matching TRBD1. The CDR3 is made up of 15 amino acids. CDR1 and CDR2 from the germline V gene are SGHTA and FQGTGA. The V and J ends lost 5 bases and 2 bases, in that order; junction bases with no gene match: 4.

This chain joins TRBV10-1 and TRBJ1-1, with no clear D. V lost 3 bases and J 0 bases, leaving 11 bases between the germline ends. This CDR3 contains 15 residues. Germline CDR1 reads WNHNN; CDR2 reads SYGVQD (reference sequence). CDR3 bases: TGCGCCAGCAGTGAAATCTACGGCCTGAACACTGAAGCTTTCTTT. Amino acids: CASSEIYGLNTEAFF.

The V gene is TRBV10-3, the J gene TRBJ1-1; D is unresolved. The germline gives CDR1 ENHRY, CDR2 SYGVKD. CDR3 size: 17 residues. V lost 0 bases to trimming and J lost 1 base, with 15 bases between them. Written as DNA, the CDR3 is TGTGCCATCAGTGAGTCGGAAATTGATTTGAAGAACACTGAAGCTTTCTTT. This sequence encodes CAISESEIDLKNTEAFF.

This clone turned up a few times. The chain carries TRBV9 and TRBJ1-6, with D maybe TRBD1 (6 bases). Germline CDR1 and CDR2: SGDLS and YYNGEE. Trimming stripped 0 bases from V and 5 bases from J, with 6 bases between. The CDR3 is 14 amino acids. CDR3: CASSVAGDNSPLHF. The DNA of the CDR3 is TGTGCCAGCAGCGTAGCAGGGGATAATTCACCCCTCCACTTT.

This clone was counted once. This chain joins TRBV5-1 and TRBJ2-7; 11 bases are shared with TRBD1. CDR1 and CDR2 from the germline V gene are SGHRS and YFSETQ. Trimming at V came to 3 bases and at J to 6 bases, leaving 11 bases not matched to a gene. The CDR3 is 16 residues long. CDR3 bases: TGCGCCAGCAGCTCGATTTTATCCGGGACAGGGGGCGAGCAGTACTTC. This encodes CASSSILSGTGGEQYF. Based on the CDR3 plus reference TRBV5-1 and TRBJ2-7, the full variable domain is KAGVTQTPRYLIKTRGQQVTLSCSPISGHRSVSWYQQTPGQGLQFLFEYFSETQRNKGNFPGRFSGRQFSNSRSEMNVSTLELGDSALYLCASSSILSGTGGEQYFGPGTRLTVT.